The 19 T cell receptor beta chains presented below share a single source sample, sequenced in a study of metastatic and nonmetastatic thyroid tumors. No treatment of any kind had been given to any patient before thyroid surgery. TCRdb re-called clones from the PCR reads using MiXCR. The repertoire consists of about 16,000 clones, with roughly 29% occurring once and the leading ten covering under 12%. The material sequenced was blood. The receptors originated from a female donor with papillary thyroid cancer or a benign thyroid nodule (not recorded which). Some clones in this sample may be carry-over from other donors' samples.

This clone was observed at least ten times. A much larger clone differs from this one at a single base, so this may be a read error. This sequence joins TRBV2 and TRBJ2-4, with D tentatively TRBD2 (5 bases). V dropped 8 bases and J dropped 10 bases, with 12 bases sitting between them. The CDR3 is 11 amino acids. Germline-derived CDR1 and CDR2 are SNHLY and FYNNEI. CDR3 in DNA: TGTGCCAGCCCGGTAGGAGGTATTCAGTACTTC. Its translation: CASPVGGIQYF.

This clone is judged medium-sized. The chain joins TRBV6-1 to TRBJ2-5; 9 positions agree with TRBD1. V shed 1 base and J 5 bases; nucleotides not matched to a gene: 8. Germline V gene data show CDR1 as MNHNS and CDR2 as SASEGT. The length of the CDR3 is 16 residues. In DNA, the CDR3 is TGTGCCAGCAGTGAAGTTAGGGACAGGGCTTTTGAGACCCAGTACTTC. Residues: CASSEVRDRAFETQYF.

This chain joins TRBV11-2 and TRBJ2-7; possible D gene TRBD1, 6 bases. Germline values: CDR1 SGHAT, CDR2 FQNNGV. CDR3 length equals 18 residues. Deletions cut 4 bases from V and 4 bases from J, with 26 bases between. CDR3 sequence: CASSSVKAGQPLLYEQYF. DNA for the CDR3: TGTGCCAGCAGCTCAGTTAAGGCCGGACAGCCTCTCCTTTACGAGCAGTACTTC.

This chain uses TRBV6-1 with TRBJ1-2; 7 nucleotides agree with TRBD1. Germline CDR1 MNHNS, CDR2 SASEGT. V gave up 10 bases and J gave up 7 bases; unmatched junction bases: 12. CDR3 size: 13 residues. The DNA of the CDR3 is TGTGCCACCGTATACAGGGGTCTCTCTGGCTACACCTTC. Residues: CATVYRGLSGYTF.

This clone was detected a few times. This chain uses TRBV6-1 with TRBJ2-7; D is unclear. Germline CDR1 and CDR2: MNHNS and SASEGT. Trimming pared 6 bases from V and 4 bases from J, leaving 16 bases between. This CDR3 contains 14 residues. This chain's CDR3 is CASRQRSRDYEQYF. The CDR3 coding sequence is TGTGCCAGCAGGCAGAGATCACGAGATTACGAGCAGTACTTC.

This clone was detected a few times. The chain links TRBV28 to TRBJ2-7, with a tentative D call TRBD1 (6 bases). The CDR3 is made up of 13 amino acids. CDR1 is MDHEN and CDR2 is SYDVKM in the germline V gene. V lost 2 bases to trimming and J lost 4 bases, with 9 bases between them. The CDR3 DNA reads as TGTGCCAGCAGTTTAGGGGGCGAATACGAGCAGTACTTC. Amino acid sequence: CASSLGGEYEQYF.

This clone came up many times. The CDR3 coding sequence is TGTGCCAGCAGTTTGGCGGGGAACTATGGCTACACCTTC. Translating it yields CASSLAGNYGYTF. The chain recombines TRBV12-3 or TRBV12-4 with TRBJ1-2; D gene uncertain. Trimming cost V 3 bases and J 2 bases, with 7 bases left between them. This CDR3 region has 13 residues.

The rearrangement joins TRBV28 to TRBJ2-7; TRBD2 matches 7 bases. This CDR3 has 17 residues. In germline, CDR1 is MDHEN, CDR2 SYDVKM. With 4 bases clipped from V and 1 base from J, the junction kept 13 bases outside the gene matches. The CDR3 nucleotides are TGTGCCAGCAGTTCTGCCGGGAGGCGGGCAACTTCCTACGAGCAGTACTTC. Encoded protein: CASSSAGRRATSYEQYF. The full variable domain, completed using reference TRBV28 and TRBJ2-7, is DVKVTQSSRYLVKRTGEKVFLECVQDMDHENMFWYRQDPGLGLRLIYFSYDVKMKEKGDIPEGYSVSREKKERFSLILESASTNQTSMYLCASSSAGRRATSYEQYFGPGTRLTVT.

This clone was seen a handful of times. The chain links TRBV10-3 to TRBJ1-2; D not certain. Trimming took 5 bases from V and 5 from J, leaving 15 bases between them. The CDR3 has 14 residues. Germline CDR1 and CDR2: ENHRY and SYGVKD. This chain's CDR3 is CAISRPGSAYGYTF. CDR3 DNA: TGTGCCATCAGTAGACCCGGGTCCGCTTATGGCTACACCTTC.

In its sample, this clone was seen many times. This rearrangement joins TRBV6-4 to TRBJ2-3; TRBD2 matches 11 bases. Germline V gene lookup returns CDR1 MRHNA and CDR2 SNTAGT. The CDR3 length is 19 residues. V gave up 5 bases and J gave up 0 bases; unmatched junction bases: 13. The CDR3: CASSPNLGLAEASTDTQYF. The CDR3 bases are TGTGCCAGCAGTCCCAACTTGGGACTAGCGGAGGCTAGCACAGATACGCAGTATTTT.

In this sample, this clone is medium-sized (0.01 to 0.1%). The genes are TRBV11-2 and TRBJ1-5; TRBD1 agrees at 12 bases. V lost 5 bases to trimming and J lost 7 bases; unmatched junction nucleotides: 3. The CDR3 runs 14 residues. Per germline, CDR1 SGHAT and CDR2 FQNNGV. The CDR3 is CASSEGTGGQPQHF. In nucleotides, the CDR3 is TGTGCCAGCAGCGAAGGGACAGGGGGCCAGCCCCAGCATTTT.

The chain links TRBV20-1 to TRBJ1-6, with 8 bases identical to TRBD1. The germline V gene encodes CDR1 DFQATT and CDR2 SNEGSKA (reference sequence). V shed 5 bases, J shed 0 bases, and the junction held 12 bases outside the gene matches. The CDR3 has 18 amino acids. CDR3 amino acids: CSAWEDRALSSYNSPLHF. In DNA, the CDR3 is TGCAGTGCTTGGGAGGACAGGGCACTGAGCTCCTATAATTCACCCCTCCACTTT.

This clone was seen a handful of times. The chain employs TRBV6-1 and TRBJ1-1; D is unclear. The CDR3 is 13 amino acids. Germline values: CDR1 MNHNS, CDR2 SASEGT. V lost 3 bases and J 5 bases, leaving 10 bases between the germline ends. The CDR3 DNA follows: TGTGCCAGCAGTGATTCAATTTGGACTGAAGCTTTCTTT. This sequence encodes CASSDSIWTEAFF.

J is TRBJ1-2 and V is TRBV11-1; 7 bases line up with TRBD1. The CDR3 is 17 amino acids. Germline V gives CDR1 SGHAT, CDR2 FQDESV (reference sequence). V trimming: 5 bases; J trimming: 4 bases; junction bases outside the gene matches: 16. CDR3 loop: CASSELDRTLSTYGYTF. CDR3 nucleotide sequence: TGTGCCAGCAGCGAATTGGACAGGACGCTAAGTACCTATGGCTACACCTTC.

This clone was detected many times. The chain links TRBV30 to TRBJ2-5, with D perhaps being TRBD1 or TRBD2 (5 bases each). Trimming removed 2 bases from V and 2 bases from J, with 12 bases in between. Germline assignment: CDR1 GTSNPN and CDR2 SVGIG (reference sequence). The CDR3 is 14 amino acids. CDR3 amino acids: CAWSPTAVQETQYF. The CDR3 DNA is TGTGCCTGGAGTCCGACAGCGGTTCAAGAGACCCAGTACTTC. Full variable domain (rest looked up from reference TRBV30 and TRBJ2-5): SQTIHQWPATLVQPVGSPLSLECTVEGTSNPNLYWYRQAAGRGLQLLFYSVGIGQISSEVPQNLSASRPQDRQFILSSKKLLLSDSGFYLCAWSPTAVQETQYFGPGTRLLVL.

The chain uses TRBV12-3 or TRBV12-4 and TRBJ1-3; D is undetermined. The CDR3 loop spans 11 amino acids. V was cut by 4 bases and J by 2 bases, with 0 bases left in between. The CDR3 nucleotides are TGTGCCAGCAGTTCTGGAAACACCATATATTTT. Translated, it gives CASSSGNTIYF.

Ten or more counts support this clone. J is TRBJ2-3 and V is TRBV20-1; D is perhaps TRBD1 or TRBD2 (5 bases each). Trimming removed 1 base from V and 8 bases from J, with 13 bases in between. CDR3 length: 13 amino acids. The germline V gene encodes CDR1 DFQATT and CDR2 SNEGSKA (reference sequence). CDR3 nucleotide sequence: TGCAGTGCTAGAGTATTGCCAGGGACTACGCAGTATTTT. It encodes CSARVLPGTTQYF.

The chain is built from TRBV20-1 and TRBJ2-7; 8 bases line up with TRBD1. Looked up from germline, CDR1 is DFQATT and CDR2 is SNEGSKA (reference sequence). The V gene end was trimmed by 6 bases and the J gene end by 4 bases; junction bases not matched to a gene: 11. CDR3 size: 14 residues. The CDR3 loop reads CSAEVPGQEYEQYF. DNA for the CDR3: TGCAGTGCAGAAGTGCCGGGACAGGAGTACGAGCAGTACTTC.

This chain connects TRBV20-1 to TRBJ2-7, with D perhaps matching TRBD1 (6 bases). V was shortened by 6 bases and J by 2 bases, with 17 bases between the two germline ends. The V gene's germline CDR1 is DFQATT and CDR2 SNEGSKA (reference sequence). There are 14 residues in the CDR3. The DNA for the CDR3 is TGCAGTGCCCCTTTGAGAGGGGGTACCTACGAGCAGTACTTC. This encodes CSAPLRGGTYEQYF.